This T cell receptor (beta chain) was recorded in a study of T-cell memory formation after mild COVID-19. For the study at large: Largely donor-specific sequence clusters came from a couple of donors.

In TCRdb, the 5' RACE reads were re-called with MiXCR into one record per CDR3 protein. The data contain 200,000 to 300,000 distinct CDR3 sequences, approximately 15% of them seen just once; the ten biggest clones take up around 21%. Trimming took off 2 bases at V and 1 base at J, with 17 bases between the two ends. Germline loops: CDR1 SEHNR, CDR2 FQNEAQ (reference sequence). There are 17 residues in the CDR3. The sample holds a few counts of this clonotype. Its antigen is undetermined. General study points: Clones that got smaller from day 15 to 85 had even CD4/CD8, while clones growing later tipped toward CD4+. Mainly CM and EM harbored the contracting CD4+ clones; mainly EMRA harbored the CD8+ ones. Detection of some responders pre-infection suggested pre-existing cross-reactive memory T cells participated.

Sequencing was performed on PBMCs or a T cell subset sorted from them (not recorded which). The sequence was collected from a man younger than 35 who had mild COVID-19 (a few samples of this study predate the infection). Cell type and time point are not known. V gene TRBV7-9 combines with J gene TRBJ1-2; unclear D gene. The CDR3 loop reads CASSLIRSLLFNYGYTF. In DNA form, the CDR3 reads TGTGCCAGCAGCTTAATCCGGTCGTTACTTTTTAACTATGGCTACACCTTC.